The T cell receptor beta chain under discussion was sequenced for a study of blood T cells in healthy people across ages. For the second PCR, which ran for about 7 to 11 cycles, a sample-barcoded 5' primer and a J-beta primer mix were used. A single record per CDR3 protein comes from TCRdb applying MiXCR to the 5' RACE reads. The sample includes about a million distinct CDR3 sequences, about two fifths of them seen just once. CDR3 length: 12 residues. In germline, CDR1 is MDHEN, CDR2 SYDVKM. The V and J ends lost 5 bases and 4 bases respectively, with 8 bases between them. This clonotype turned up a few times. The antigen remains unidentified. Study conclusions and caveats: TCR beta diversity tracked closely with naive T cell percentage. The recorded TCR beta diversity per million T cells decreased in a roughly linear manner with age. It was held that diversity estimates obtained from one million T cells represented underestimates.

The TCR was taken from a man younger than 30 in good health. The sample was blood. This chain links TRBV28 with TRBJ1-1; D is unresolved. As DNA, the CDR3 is TGTGCCAGCAGTCCCGCTCTCACTGAAGCTTTCTTT. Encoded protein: CASSPALTEAFF.